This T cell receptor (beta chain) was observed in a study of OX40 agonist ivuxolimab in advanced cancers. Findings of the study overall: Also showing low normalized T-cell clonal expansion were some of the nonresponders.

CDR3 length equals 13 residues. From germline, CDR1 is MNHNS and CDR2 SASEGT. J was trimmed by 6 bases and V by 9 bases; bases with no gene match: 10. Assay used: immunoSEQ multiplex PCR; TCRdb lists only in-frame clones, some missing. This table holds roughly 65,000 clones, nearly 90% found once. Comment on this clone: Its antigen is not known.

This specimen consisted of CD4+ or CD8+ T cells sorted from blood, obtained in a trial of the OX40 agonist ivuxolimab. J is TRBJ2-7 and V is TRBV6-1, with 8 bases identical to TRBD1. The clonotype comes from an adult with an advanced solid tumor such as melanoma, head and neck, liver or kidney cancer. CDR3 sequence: CASVDRAPSEQYF. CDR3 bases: TGTGCCAGTGTGGACAGGGCGCCTTCCGAGCAGTACTTC.